This T cell receptor (beta chain) came from a study of T cell responses to AZD1222 COVID-19 vaccine. Repertoires were generated with immunoSEQ multiplex PCR, while TCRdb's copy carries only in-frame clones and drops some. In the table there are about 110,000 clones, about 87% of which are singletons. Whole-study results and caveats: Dominant at 160-218 and 743-854, vaccine-associated CD4 TCRs also spanned spike. White British people made up most donors, females outnumbered males, and clonal diversity was possibly underestimated.

A remark on this clone: What it binds is unknown.

The receptor comes from an adult who received the AZD1222 COVID-19 vaccine. The sample was peripheral blood, taken 28 days after the second AZD1222 dose.

This CDR3 reads CASSSSGHNEKLFF. The CDR3, as DNA: TGTGCCAGCAGTTCCTCAGGGCATAATGAAAAACTGTTTTTT. The chain combines TRBV6-5 with TRBJ1-4; D possibly corresponds to TRBD1 (5 bases). There are 14 residues in the CDR3. The germline V and J ends were trimmed by 4 bases and 4 bases, with 10 bases remaining between them. Germline lookup yields CDR1 MNHEY and CDR2 SVGAGI.